Included here is one TCR beta chain sequence, with context. What it recognizes is unknown. Preparation of the TCRbeta library used unique molecular identifiers. TCRdb redid the calling of the PCR reads with MiXCR, one entry per CDR3 protein. The sample has 530,000 or so distinct CDR3 sequences, over 20% seen once. The source of the sample is a study of T-cell reconstitution after alpha-beta-depleted transplantation in children. Findings of the study overall: One year post-transplant, T-cell counts and diversity were largely derived from T cells produced anew. Where some patients showed high TCRbeta diversity at day 60, it came from recipient T cells and thymic progenitors that had survived. Reportedly, alpha-beta T cells present about two months post-transplant originated from several hundred expanded clones of graft origin.

The CDR3 consists of 15 residues. CDR1 SGHVS and CDR2 FNYEAQ come from the germline V gene. V was cut by 5 bases and J by 3 bases, with 15 bases left in between. The chain links TRBV7-6 to TRBJ2-3; TRBD2 is a possible D gene (5 bases). This receptor was identified in a boy in the first two years of life with Wiskott-Aldrich syndrome, due to receive a stem cell transplant. This specimen consisted of PBMCs, obtained before TCRalphabeta/CD19-depleted stem cell transplant. The CDR3 protein is CASSTTGKETDTQYF. As DNA, the CDR3 is TGTGCCAGCAGCACGACCGGGAAAGAAACAGATACGCAGTATTTT.